This section outlines one T cell receptor (beta chain) sequence together with its context. The antigen is unknown. These data come from a study of CD8 T cell repertoires and HIV-1 epitope variants. Across the study: Cultures ran around ten days, with IL-2, IL-7 and IL-15 added on days 3 and 7. Separate from the cultures, 1M uncultured T cells served as baseline.

Generated by immunoSEQ multiplex PCR, the TCRdb table keeps only in-frame clones and is missing some. The repertoire consists of several thousand clones, with about 59% occurring once and the leading ten covering roughly 46%. The CDR3 has 15 residues. Germline V gives CDR1 MGHRA, CDR2 YSYEKL. The V end lost 4 bases, the J end lost 1 base, and 11 bases lay between the germline ends. V is TRBV4-1 and J is TRBJ1-5; possible D gene TRBD1, 5 bases. Specimen: cultured CD8+ T cells derived from PBMCs. The sequence was collected from a male donor with HIV. In nucleotides, the CDR3 is TGCGCCAGCAGCCCAGATGGGGGAAGCAATCAGCCCCAGCATTTT. Protein product: CASSPDGGSNQPQHF.